This T cell receptor (beta chain) comes out of a study of cytomegalovirus exposure and HLA in healthy donors. The study's findings and limits: Later analysis indicated greater clonal expansion among HLA-associated TCR beta chains than among equally common other chains. The authors enumerated 150 to 200 TCR beta chains as linked to cytomegalovirus.

Primers included in the PCR were 60 Vbeta and 13 Jbeta primers. Clones were read by immunoSEQ multiplex PCR, and TCRdb kept only the in-frame ones, dropping some. This table has over 150,000 clones, about three quarters appearing once. Note on this clone: Its antigen remains unknown.

The source material was PBMCs. The sequence was obtained from a woman aged 25 to 39 in good health and CMV-seronegative.

In nucleotides, the CDR3 is TGTGCCAGCAGCCAACAGGGCCCCCAAGAGACCCAGTACTTC. It translates to CASSQQGPQETQYF. This chain connects TRBV6-6 to TRBJ2-5; TRBD1 might be the D (6 bases). CDR1 and CDR2 (germline): MNHNY, SVGAGI (reference sequence). V shed 6 bases and J shed 1 base, with 12 bases lying between them. The CDR3 is made up of 14 amino acids.